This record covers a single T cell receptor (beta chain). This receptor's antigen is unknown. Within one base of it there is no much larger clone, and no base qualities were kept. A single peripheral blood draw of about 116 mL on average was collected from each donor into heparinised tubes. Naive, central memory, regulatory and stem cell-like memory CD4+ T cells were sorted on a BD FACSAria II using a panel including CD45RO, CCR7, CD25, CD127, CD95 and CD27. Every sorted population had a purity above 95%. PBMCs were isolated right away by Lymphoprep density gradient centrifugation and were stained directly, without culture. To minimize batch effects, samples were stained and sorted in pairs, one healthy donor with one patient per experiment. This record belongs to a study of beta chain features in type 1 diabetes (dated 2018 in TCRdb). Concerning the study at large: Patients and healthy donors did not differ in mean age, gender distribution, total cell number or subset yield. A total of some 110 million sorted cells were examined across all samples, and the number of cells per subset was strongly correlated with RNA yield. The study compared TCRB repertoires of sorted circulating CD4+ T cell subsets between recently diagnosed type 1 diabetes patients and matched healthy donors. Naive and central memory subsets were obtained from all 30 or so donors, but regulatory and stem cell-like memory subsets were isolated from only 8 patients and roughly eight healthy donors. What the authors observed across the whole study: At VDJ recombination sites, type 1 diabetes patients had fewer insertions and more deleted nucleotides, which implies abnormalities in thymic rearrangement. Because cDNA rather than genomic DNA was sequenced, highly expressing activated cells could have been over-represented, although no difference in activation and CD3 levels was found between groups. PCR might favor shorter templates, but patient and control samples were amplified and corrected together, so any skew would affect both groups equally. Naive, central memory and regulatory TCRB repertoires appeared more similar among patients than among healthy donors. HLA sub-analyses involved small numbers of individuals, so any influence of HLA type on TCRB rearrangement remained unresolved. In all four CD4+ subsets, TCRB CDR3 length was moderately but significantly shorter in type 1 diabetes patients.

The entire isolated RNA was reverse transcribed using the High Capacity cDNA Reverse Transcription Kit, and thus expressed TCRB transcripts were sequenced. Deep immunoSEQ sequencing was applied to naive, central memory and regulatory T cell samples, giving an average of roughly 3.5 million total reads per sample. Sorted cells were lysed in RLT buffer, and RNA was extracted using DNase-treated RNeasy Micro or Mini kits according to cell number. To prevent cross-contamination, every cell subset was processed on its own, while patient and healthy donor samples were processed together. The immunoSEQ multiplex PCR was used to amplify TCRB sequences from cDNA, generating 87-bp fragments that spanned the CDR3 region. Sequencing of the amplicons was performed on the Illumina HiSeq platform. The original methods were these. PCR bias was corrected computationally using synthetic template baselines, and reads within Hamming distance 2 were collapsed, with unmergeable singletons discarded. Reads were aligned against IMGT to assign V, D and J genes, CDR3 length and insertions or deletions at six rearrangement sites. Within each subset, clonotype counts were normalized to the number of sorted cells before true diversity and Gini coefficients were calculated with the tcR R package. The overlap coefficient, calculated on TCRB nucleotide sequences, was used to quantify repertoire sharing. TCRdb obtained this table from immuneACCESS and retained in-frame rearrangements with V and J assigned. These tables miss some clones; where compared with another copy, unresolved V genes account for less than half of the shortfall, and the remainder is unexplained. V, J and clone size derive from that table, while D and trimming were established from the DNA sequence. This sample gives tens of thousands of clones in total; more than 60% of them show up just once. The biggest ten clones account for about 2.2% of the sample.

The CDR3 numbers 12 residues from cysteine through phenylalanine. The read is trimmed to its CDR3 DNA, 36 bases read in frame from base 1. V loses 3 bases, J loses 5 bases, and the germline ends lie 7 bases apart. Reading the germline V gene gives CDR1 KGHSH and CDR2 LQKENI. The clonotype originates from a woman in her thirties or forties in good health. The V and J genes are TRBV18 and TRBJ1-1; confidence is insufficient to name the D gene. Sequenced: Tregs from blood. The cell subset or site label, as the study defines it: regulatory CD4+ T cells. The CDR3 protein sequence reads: CASSPSGTEAFF. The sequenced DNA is TGTGCCAGCTCACCTTCGGGGACTGAAGCTTTCTTT.